Following are 13 T cell receptor beta chains from one sample sequenced in a study of cytomegalovirus exposure and HLA in healthy donors. The PCR made use of 60 Vbeta and 13 Jbeta primers. The protocol was immunoSEQ multiplex PCR, while the TCRdb copy is restricted to in-frame clones and leaves out a portion. The sample lists 100,000 to 150,000 clones; 75% to 90% were seen once. The material sequenced was PBMCs. The source of these receptors is a female donor in good health and CMV-seropositive.

The chain has TRBV5-1 and TRBJ2-5; D unresolved. Germline CDR1 and CDR2: SGHRS and YFSETQ. CDR3 size: 12 residues. V was clipped by 3 bases and J by 2 bases, with 5 bases between them. The CDR3 sequence is CASSSTQETQYF. The CDR3 DNA follows: TGCGCCAGCAGCTCCACTCAAGAGACCCAGTACTTC.

The chain joins TRBV6-1 to TRBJ2-7, with D perhaps TRBD2 (5 bases). V shed 0 bases and J shed 2 bases, with 14 bases lying between them. The CDR3 runs 16 residues. Germline values: CDR1 MNHNS, CDR2 SASEGT. The CDR3 DNA sequence: TGTGCCAGCAGTGAAGCAGGAGGTGGCAGAGCCTACGAGCAGTACTTC. This gives the protein CASSEAGGGRAYEQYF.

Details on this clone: The sample contains more than one DNA sequence encoding this CDR3. The chain carries TRBV19 and TRBJ2-2; 7 nucleotides agree with TRBD1. J lost 2 bases, V lost 6 bases, and 3 bases had no gene match. Germline values: CDR1 LNHDA, CDR2 SQIVND (reference sequence). The CDR3 covers 14 residues. In DNA form, the CDR3 reads TGTGCCAGTAGAGGGACAGCCAACACCGGGGAGCTGTTTTTT. Encoded protein: CASRGTANTGELFF.

The genes are TRBV21-1 and TRBJ1-4. TRBV21-1 corresponds to a pseudogene. The CDR3 sequence is 17 residues long. CDR3 amino acids: CASSKELRVTANEKLFF. Written as DNA, the CDR3 is TGTGCCAGCAGCAAAGAACTTCGGGTGACGGCTAATGAAAAACTGTTTTTT.

This clone was detected a few times. V is TRBV7-9 and J is TRBJ2-7, with 8 bases that match TRBD1. Germline values: CDR1 SEHNR, CDR2 FQNEAQ (reference sequence). With V trimmed by 6 bases and J by 2 bases, 6 bases remained unmatched. CDR3 length equals 14 residues. The CDR3 region is CASRHTGGTYEQYF. The CDR3 DNA follows: TGTGCCAGCAGGCATACAGGGGGTACCTACGAGCAGTACTTC.

V usage is TRBV6-5 and J usage is TRBJ1-2; D gene uncertain. Germline CDR1 and CDR2: MNHEY and SVGAGI. Trimming took off 0 bases at V and 4 bases at J, with 12 bases between the two ends. The CDR3 length is 15 residues. As DNA, the CDR3 is TGTGCCAGCAGTTACTCATCAATATTCGGCTATGGCTACACCTTC. This gives the protein CASSYSSIFGYGYTF.

The gene calls are TRBV7-6 and TRBJ2-7; 8 bases agree with TRBD2. Trimming removed 1 base from V and 0 bases from J; junction bases left unmatched: 2. Looked up from germline, CDR1 is SGHVS and CDR2 is FNYEAQ. The CDR3 loop spans 15 amino acids. The CDR3 region is CASSLGGGLSYEQYF. Written as DNA, the CDR3 is TGTGCCAGCAGCTTAGGCGGGGGGCTCTCCTACGAGCAGTACTTC.

This rearrangement joins TRBV7-6 to TRBJ1-1, with TRBD1 as a possible D gene (5 bases). Looked up from germline, CDR1 is SGHVS and CDR2 is FNYEAQ. The CDR3 consists of 14 residues. V lost 5 bases and J lost 0, with 10 bases in between. CDR3 amino acids: CASSPRVMNTEAFF. Here the CDR3 DNA reads TGTGCCAGCAGCCCCAGGGTTATGAACACTGAAGCTTTCTTT.

Concerning this clone itself: The sample contains more than one DNA sequence encoding this CDR3. The rearrangement joins TRBV15 to TRBJ1-1; D might be TRBD1 (5 bases). This CDR3 comprises 13 residues. Germline loops: CDR1 LNHNV, CDR2 YYDKDF (reference sequence). Between the trimmed V and J ends, which lost 1 base and 6 bases, there was a span of 9 bases. The CDR3 sequence is CATSRGGGSEAFF. CDR3 nucleotide sequence: TGTGCCACCAGCAGAGGGGGGGGGTCTGAAGCTTTCTTT.

The genes are TRBV2 and TRBJ2-3; D not certain. Trimming stripped 5 bases from V and 6 bases from J, with 9 bases between. Germline lookup yields CDR1 SNHLY and CDR2 FYNNEI. This CDR3 spans 12 amino acids. CDR3 DNA sequence: TGTGCCAGCAGTACTAATGGGGATACGCAGTATTTT. Encoded protein: CASSTNGDTQYF. The whole variable domain, remainder taken from reference TRBV2 and TRBJ2-3, is EPEVTQTPSHQVTQMGQEVILRCVPISNHLYFYWYRQILGQKVEFLVSFYNNEISEKSEIFDDQFSVERPDGSNFTLKIRSTKLEDSAMYFCASSTNGDTQYFGPGTRLTVL.

The V and J genes are TRBV7-8 and TRBJ1-6, with a weak D call TRBD1 (5 bases). The V gene's germline CDR1 is SGHVS and CDR2 FQNEAQ. V was shortened by 4 bases and J by 10 bases, with 29 bases between the two germline ends. CDR3 size: 19 residues. For the CDR3, the DNA is TGTGCCAGCAGCTCGTTAGAGGGGAGGGCGGCTGCTGTGGGCTCACCCCTCCACTTT. This sequence encodes CASSSLEGRAAAVGSPLHF.

The genes are TRBV5-1 and TRBJ2-3; the match to TRBD2 covers 8 bases. CDR3 size: 15 residues. CDR1 is SGHRS, CDR2 YFSETQ, per germline. V was clipped by 4 bases and J by 3 bases; unmatched bases: 7. CDR3 sequence: CASSGGGRGTDTQYF. Here the CDR3 DNA reads TGCGCCAGCAGCGGCGGGGGGAGAGGGACAGATACGCAGTATTTT.

The rearrangement joins TRBV10-3 to TRBJ2-2; possibly TRBD2 for D (5 bases). The CDR3 has 14 residues. Germline V CDR1 and CDR2: ENHRY, SYGVKD. Trimming pared 10 bases from V and 0 bases from J, leaving 12 bases between. The DNA of the CDR3 is TGTGCCACCTTGAGGGCAGCGAACACCGGGGAGCTGTTTTTT. The encoded protein is CATLRAANTGELFF.